One TCR beta chain is described in this entry. The unsorted samples had some 83 million PBMCs used for genomic DNA. Trimming cost V 7 bases and J 4 bases; bases outside gene matches: 7. Germline V gene sequence: CDR1 SNHLY, CDR2 FYNNEI. The CDR3 covers 15 residues. This specimen comes from a study of shared clonotypes between healthy human individuals. The assay was carried out at the deep level. Unsorted PBMC samples were amplified in replicate PCRs containing 300 ng DNA, some 30,000 T cell genomes. Original data processing: In the immunoSEQ data, sequences were junction-only and lacked quality scores, so filtering differed. Repertoires were generated with immunoSEQ multiplex PCR, while TCRdb's copy carries only in-frame clones and drops some. That table is the source of V, J and clone size, and D and trimming were worked out from the DNA. The table lists 490,000 or so clones, about 82% of them singletons.

The sequence was obtained from a woman in her thirties or forties in good health. Some clones in this sample may be carry-over from other donors' samples. The sample consisted of PBMCs. The rearrangement joins TRBV2 to TRBJ2-5; TRBD2 aligns across 12 bases. This CDR3 reads CASTLAGGPRETQYF. The CDR3 DNA follows: TGTGCCAGCACCCTAGCGGGAGGGCCTCGAGAGACCCAGTACTTC.